This T cell receptor beta chain was identified in a study of radiation and T cells in renal cell carcinoma. Germline V lookup: CDR1 LGHNA, CDR2 YNFKEQ. The CDR3 sequence is 14 residues long. Trimming took off 4 bases at V and 10 bases at J, with 19 bases between the two ends. Time point of the sample: blood 2 weeks post-SBRT. Treatment of the sample: 15 Gy SBRT to primary tumor, nephrectomy 4 weeks later. Only in-frame clones appear in the TCRdb table, and some are missing; sequencing was by immunoSEQ multiplex PCR. The table includes more than 75,000 clones, 80% to 90% detected once. The sequence came from a woman in her fifties or sixties with renal cell carcinoma. The material sequenced was blood, taken from a patient whose treatment included radiotherapy and nephrectomy. The chain carries TRBV4-2 and TRBJ1-2, with a weak D call TRBD1 (5 bases). The CDR3 region has the DNA TGTGCCAGCAGCCTGGCCTCGGGGGGGAATGACTACACCTTC. Amino acids: CASSLASGGNDYTF.